The rows below give T cell receptor beta chains drawn from one sample of a study of blood T cell repertoires in COVID-19. Profiled with immunoSEQ multiplex PCR; TCRdb holds only in-frame clones, not every one. This table has around 150,000 clones, around 80% appearing once. Sequencing was done on a sample of peripheral blood. Receptor source: a man between 60 and 70 years old with active or convalescent COVID-19. CDR3s include the opening cysteine and the closing phenylalanine or tryptophan. The order of the fields is J gene, V gene, CDR3 length, D gene, clone size, CDR3 DNA, CDR3 protein. The D gene is left open where the match is weak. Size values are once, few and many counts, or a class for expanded clones, and some rows have none.

>TRBJ1-3|TRBV4-2|15|.|.
TGTGCCAGCAGCCACCAGCGGCTGAACGGAAACACCATATATTTT
CASSHQRLNGNTIYF
>TRBJ1-2|TRBV4-1|14|.|.
TGCGCCAGCAGCTCGCCACAGGGAACCTATGGCTACACCTTC
CASSSPQGTYGYTF
>TRBJ2-7|TRBV5-1|14|.|.
TGCGCCAGCAGCTTCCAAGGGGCGCGGAACGAGCAGTACTTC
CASSFQGARNEQYF
>TRBJ1-4|TRBV10-2|14|.|.
TGCGCCAGCAGTGAGGGACAGAACTCGGAAAAACTGTTTTTT
CASSEGQNSEKLFF
>TRBJ2-5|TRBV7-9|13|.|.
TGTGCCAGCAGCTACGGGGTTCAAGAGACCCAGTACTTC
CASSYGVQETQYF
>TRBJ1-2|TRBV5-8|14|.|.
TGTGCCAGCAGCCCAGGACACGAAGACTATGGCTACACCTTC
CASSPGHEDYGYTF
>TRBJ2-1|TRBV19|15|.|.
TGTGCCAGTAGCAAAGGGACAGCGGGGGACAATGAGCAGTTCTTC
CASSKGTAGDNEQFF
>TRBJ1-2|TRBV6-6|15|.|.
TGTGCCAGCAACAAGGGGGACGGTACCAACTATGGCTACACCTTC
CASNKGDGTNYGYTF
>TRBJ2-1|TRBV9|15|TRBD2|.
TGTGCCAGCAGCTTGACTAGCGGGAGGCCCAATGAGCAGTTCTTC
CASSLTSGRPNEQFF
>TRBJ2-6|TRBV25-1|18|.|once
TGTGCCAGCAGTGGCTACGGGGTCGGGGGCTCTGGGGCCAACGTCCTGACTTTC
CASSGYGVGGSGANVLTF
>TRBJ1-6|TRBV5-1|15|.|.
TGCGCCAGCAGCTTGGGTTCCTCGGGGAATTCACCCCTCCACTTT
CASSLGSSGNSPLHF
>TRBJ1-1|TRBV3-1/TRBV3-2|14|.|.
TGTGCCAGCAGCCAAGTTCAGGGAAGGACTGAAGCTTTCTTT
CASSQVQGRTEAFF
>TRBJ1-2|TRBV13|14|.|.
TGTGCCAGCAGCTTAGCGGCTAGTAACTATGGCTACACCTTC
CASSLAASNYGYTF
>TRBJ2-3|TRBV5-8|14|TRBD2|.
TGTGCCAGCAGCTTGGGCCTAGCGGGAGATACGCAGTATTTT
CASSLGLAGDTQYF
>TRBJ2-7|TRBV27|13|TRBD1|.
TGTGCCAGCCGTCAGGGGGCTTCCTACGAGCAGTACTTC
CASRQGASYEQYF
>TRBJ2-7|TRBV19|13|.|.
TGTGCCACCGCACAGGGAATGACCTACGAGCAGTACTTC
CATAQGMTYEQYF
>TRBJ1-5|TRBV3-1/TRBV3-2|13|.|.
TGTGCCAGCAGCCTCCAATCCAATCAGCCCCAGCATTTT
CASSLQSNQPQHF
>TRBJ1-2|TRBV6-5|14|TRBD1|.
TGTGCCAGCAGTACGGACAGGGGTTCCTATGGCTACACCTTC
CASSTDRGSYGYTF
>TRBJ2-2|TRBV3-1/TRBV3-2|14|TRBD1|.
TGTGCCAGCAGCCATCGGACAGGAACCGGGGAGCTGTTTTTT
CASSHRTGTGELFF
>TRBJ1-6|TRBV6-4|15|.|.
TGTGCCAGCAGTCCGCAAGAGGGAAATAATTCACCCCTCCACTTT
CASSPQEGNNSPLHF
>TRBJ2-2|TRBV3-1/TRBV3-2|13|.|.
TGTGCCAGCAGCCGCATTGCAGCCGGGGAGCTGTTTTTT
CASSRIAAGELFF
>TRBJ1-2|TRBV9|15|TRBD1|.
TGTGCCAGCAGCGTAGAATACAGGGGGAGGGATGGCTACACCTTC
CASSVEYRGRDGYTF
>TRBJ2-1|TRBV28|19|TRBD2|.
TGTGCCAGCAGTCTTCGGGGAGGGACTAGCGGGCAACGGTACAATGAGCAGTTCTTC
CASSLRGGTSGQRYNEQFF
>TRBJ2-3|TRBV5-1|11|.|once
TGCGCCAGCAGCTGGCTGGATACGCAGTATTTT
CASSWLDTQYF
>TRBJ1-4|TRBV5-4|15|TRBD1|.
TGTGCCAGCAGCCGGGCAGGGACAGGAAATGAAAAACTGTTTTTT
CASSRAGTGNEKLFF
>TRBJ1-1|TRBV19|16|.|.
TGTGCCAGTAAGGTCACGACAGGAGACATGAACACTGAAGCTTTCTTT
CASKVTTGDMNTEAFF
>TRBJ2-7|TRBV15|13|TRBD1|.
TGTGCCACCAGCAGAGACAGGGGGCGCGAGCAGTACTTC
CATSRDRGREQYF
>TRBJ1-2|TRBV4-1|15|.|.
TGCGCCAGCAGCCAAGGGACGGGAGCTAACTATGGCTACACCTTC
CASSQGTGANYGYTF
>TRBJ2-5|TRBV15|14|.|.
TGTGCCACCAGCAGAGATCCCGGGGGAGAGACCCAGTACTTC
CATSRDPGGETQYF
>TRBJ2-1|TRBV2|15|TRBD2|.
TGTGCCAGCAGTAGGGACTACGGGAGGGTAGATGAGCAGTTCTTC
CASSRDYGRVDEQFF
>TRBJ2-7|TRBV24-1|12|.|.
TGTGCCACCAGTGATTACGGGTACGAGCAGTACTTC
CATSDYGYEQYF
>TRBJ1-4|TRBV4-1|15|.|.
TGCGCCAGCAGCCAAGGTGAGGACTTGGGGAAAAAACTGTTTTTT
CASSQGEDLGKKLFF
>TRBJ2-7|TRBV7-3|16|TRBD2|many
TGTGCCAGCAGCTTAGGGGTCGAAGCGGGGGCCTACGAGCAGTACTTC
CASSLGVEAGAYEQYF
>TRBJ2-7|TRBV5-6|14|TRBD1|.
TGTGCCAGCAGCCCGGGACAGGGATATTACGAGCAGTACTTC
CASSPGQGYYEQYF
>TRBJ2-1|TRBV6-1|16|.|.
TGTGCCAGCAGTGACCCGAGCATATTCTCCTACAATGAGCAGTTCTTC
CASSDPSIFSYNEQFF
>TRBJ2-7|TRBV19|14|.|.
TGTGCCAGTAGTATAGGGCAGAATGCCTACGAGCAGTACTTC
CASSIGQNAYEQYF
>TRBJ2-1|TRBV14|16|TRBD1|.
TGTGCCAGCAGCCAAGATAGGGGACAGCTATACAATGAGCAGTTCTTC
CASSQDRGQLYNEQFF
>TRBJ2-3|TRBV11-2|19|TRBD2|few
TGTGCCAGCAGCTTAGGCCTTAGCGGGAGGGCCGTCAGCACAGATACGCAGTATTTT
CASSLGLSGRAVSTDTQYF
>TRBJ1-4|TRBV11-2|14|.|.
TGTGCCAGCAGCTTAGGAGGAATTAAGGAAAAACTGTTTTTT
CASSLGGIKEKLFF
>TRBJ2-7|TRBV15|18|TRBD1|once
TGTGCCACCAGCATGGGACAGGGGCTTGGTAGAGGGTCCTACGAGCAGTACTTC
CATSMGQGLGRGSYEQYF
>TRBJ2-7|TRBV27|14|.|.
TGTGCCAGCTCCCGAATTAGACAGGGAGGAGAGCAGTACTTC
CASSRIRQGGEQYF
>TRBJ2-2|TRBV5-1|16|TRBD2|.
TGCGCCAGCAGCCAACTAGCGGGGCTCAACACCGGGGAGCTGTTTTTT
CASSQLAGLNTGELFF
>TRBJ2-2|TRBV14|15|.|few
TGTGCCAGCAGCCATGGGACTCGGACCACCGGGGAGCTGTTTTTT
CASSHGTRTTGELFF
>TRBJ2-5|TRBV6-5|15|TRBD1|.
TGTGCCAGCAGTTGGGGACAGGGGGGAGTGGAGACCCAGTACTTC
CASSWGQGGVETQYF
>TRBJ2-7|TRBV5-1|14|TRBD2|.
TGCGCCAGCAGCTCGGCGGGGGGCTCCTACGAGCAGTACTTC
CASSSAGGSYEQYF
>TRBJ2-7|TRBV13|15|TRBD2|.
TGTGCCAGCAGCCCAGGGACTAGCGGGGGGTACGAGCAGTACTTC
CASSPGTSGGYEQYF
>TRBJ1-5|TRBV6-1|15|.|.
TGTGCCAGCAGTGAAGAGCCAGGGCTGCATCAGCCCCAGCATTTT
CASSEEPGLHQPQHF
>TRBJ2-7|TRBV6-6|14|TRBD2|.
TGTGCCAGCAGTTTGACTAGCGGGAGGCACGAGCAGTACTTC
CASSLTSGRHEQYF
>TRBJ1-5|TRBV18|14|TRBD1|.
TGTGCCAGCTCACCCGACAGGGACGCTACGCCCCAGCATTTT
CASSPDRDATPQHF
>TRBJ1-1|TRBV6-4|12|TRBD1|once
TGTGCCACAGGACAGGGATGGCATGAAGCTTTCTTT
CATGQGWHEAFF
>TRBJ1-1|TRBV5-1|15|TRBD1|.
TGCGCCAGCAGCTTGGGCCAACAGGGGAAGACTGAAGCTTTCTTT
CASSLGQQGKTEAFF
>TRBJ2-3|TRBV18|15|TRBD1|.
TGTGCCAGCTCACCGCCTACAGGGGGCGGGGATACGCAGTATTTT
CASSPPTGGGDTQYF
>TRBJ1-3|TRBV19|13|.|.
TGTGCCAGTAGCGAGACAGACGGAAACACCATATATTTT
CASSETDGNTIYF
>TRBJ2-1|TRBV28|16|TRBD2|.
TGTGCCAGCAGTCGGGCGGGGGGGAGCTCCTACAATGAGCAGTTCTTC
CASSRAGGSSYNEQFF
>TRBJ1-1|TRBV28|13|.|.
TGTGCCAGCATCGGGTGGATGAACACTGAAGCTTTCTTT
CASIGWMNTEAFF